These 3 T cell receptor beta chains came from one sample sequenced in a study of blood T cells in healthy people across ages (dated by TCRdb to about 2015). Receptor amplification or capture employed 5' RACE. The sequencer listed for this sample is Illumina HiSeq 2500. A second 7 to 11 cycle PCR used a sample-barcoded 5' primer and a J-beta primer mix. TCRdb reprocessing: public reads trimmed at Q25 with fastp, clones called with MiXCR, in-frame beta chains kept. Each entry merges the rows of one CDR3 protein and shows their most common DNA and genes. This sample holds about 620,000 distinct CDR3 sequences; about 50% were observed only once. The ten most abundant clones make up roughly 13% of the sample. Sequences were obtained from blood. Source of these receptors: a woman of 80 years or more in good health.

Comments on this clonotype: A read error may be the cause here, since a much bigger clone is one base away. This rearrangement joins TRBV20-1 to TRBJ2-5, with D unclear. CDR1 is DFQATT and CDR2 is SNEGSKA in the germline V gene (reference sequence). There are 11 residues in the CDR3. The V and J ends lost 0 bases and 11 bases respectively, with 10 bases between them. The chain's CDR3 is CSAREWNEQYF. CDR3 coding DNA: TGCAGTGCTAGAGAGTGGAATGAGCAGTACTTC.

V usage is TRBV4-2 and J usage is TRBJ2-7; 7 nucleotides line up with TRBD2. This CDR3 is 14 amino acids long. With 3 bases clipped from V and 3 bases from J, the junction kept 5 bases outside the gene matches. Germline assignment: CDR1 LGHNA and CDR2 YNFKEQ. Here the CDR3 DNA reads TGTGCCAGCAGCCACGATTCTAGCGGCTACGAGCAGTACTTC. It yields the protein CASSHDSSGYEQYF.

The chain couples TRBV7-9 to TRBJ2-3; TRBD2 matches at 11 bases. Trimming took 10 bases from V and 6 from J; bases not matched to a gene: 12. The germline gives CDR1 SEHNR, CDR2 FQNEAQ (reference sequence). CDR3 length: 15 amino acids. The CDR3 here is CAISTGTSGEDTQYF. For the CDR3, the DNA is TGTGCCATCTCAACCGGGACTAGCGGTGAGGATACGCAGTATTTT.